The entry below describes one T cell receptor beta chain. The specificity of this receptor is unknown. One base away there is no much larger clone; base qualities are not given. Collaborating institutions collected whole blood in K2EDTA tubes following their own protocols. For TCRbeta analysis, collaborators shipped samples in one of three forms: frozen whole blood, isolated PBMCs, or DNA extracted from either of those sample types. CDR1 LNHDA and CDR2 SQIVND are derived from the germline V gene (reference sequence). The CDR3, cysteine through phenylalanine, is 13 amino acids long. Kept here is only the CDR3 DNA, which spans 39 bases and is read in frame from base 1. V is clipped by 5 bases and J by 0 bases, and the sequence between their germline boundaries is 8 bases long. These data originate in a study of blood T cell repertoires in COVID-19 (dated by TCRdb to 2020 to 2022). As for the study more broadly: The collaborator samples originated in the United States, Italy and Spain and spanned the acute and convalescent phases of COVID-19. Samples came from the ongoing ImmuneRACE study (first 160 participants) plus 1,254 subjects from 6 global collaborators. The material from the prospective study consisted of cDNA or gDNA derived from T cells, B-cell-depleted T cells, or PBMCs. Where available, HLA class I and class II types were taken from metadata supplied by the sample provider and were not determined by assay-based typing. Subjects who had been exposed to COVID-19, were actively infected with it, or had recovered from it provided the deeply sampled blood TCRbeta repertoires that made up the dataset. A de-identified subject ID, COVID-19 status, age in years and sex were almost always included in the sample metadata. The repertoires were released in a freely available public database intended as a resource for research on the immune response to SARS-CoV-2.

TCRbeta CDR3 regions were amplified from genomic DNA using the immunoSEQ Assay, a bias-controlled multiplex PCR. The authors' pipeline ran thus. The number of nucleated cells in each sample was estimated from the amplification of reference gene primers within the assay. To quantify the absolute abundance of each unique TCRbeta CDR3 rearrangement, sequence reads were collapsed and filtered. Productive Simpson clonality was computed per sample as the square root of Simpson's diversity index over productive rearrangements. In its TCRdb copy, this immuneACCESS table keeps in-frame sequences only and misses some clones. Where compared with another copy, unresolved V genes explain less than half of these, and the others have no known cause. The DNA was the basis for D and trimming; V, J and clone size are from that table. The sample records around 200,000 clones, roughly 76% of which are singletons. The biggest ten clones account for roughly 4.9% of the sample.

On the study overall, not on this receptor specifically: Clinical and demographic metadata were provided uncurated, with the amount varying by source and participant.

Source material: peripheral blood. The TCR originated in a human donor in a cohort sampled during active COVID-19. The chain uses TRBV19 and TRBJ2-7; the D gene is unclear. The nucleotides are TGTGCCAGTAGTTCCGAGAGCTCCTACGAGCAGTACTTC. It specifies CASSSESSYEQYF.